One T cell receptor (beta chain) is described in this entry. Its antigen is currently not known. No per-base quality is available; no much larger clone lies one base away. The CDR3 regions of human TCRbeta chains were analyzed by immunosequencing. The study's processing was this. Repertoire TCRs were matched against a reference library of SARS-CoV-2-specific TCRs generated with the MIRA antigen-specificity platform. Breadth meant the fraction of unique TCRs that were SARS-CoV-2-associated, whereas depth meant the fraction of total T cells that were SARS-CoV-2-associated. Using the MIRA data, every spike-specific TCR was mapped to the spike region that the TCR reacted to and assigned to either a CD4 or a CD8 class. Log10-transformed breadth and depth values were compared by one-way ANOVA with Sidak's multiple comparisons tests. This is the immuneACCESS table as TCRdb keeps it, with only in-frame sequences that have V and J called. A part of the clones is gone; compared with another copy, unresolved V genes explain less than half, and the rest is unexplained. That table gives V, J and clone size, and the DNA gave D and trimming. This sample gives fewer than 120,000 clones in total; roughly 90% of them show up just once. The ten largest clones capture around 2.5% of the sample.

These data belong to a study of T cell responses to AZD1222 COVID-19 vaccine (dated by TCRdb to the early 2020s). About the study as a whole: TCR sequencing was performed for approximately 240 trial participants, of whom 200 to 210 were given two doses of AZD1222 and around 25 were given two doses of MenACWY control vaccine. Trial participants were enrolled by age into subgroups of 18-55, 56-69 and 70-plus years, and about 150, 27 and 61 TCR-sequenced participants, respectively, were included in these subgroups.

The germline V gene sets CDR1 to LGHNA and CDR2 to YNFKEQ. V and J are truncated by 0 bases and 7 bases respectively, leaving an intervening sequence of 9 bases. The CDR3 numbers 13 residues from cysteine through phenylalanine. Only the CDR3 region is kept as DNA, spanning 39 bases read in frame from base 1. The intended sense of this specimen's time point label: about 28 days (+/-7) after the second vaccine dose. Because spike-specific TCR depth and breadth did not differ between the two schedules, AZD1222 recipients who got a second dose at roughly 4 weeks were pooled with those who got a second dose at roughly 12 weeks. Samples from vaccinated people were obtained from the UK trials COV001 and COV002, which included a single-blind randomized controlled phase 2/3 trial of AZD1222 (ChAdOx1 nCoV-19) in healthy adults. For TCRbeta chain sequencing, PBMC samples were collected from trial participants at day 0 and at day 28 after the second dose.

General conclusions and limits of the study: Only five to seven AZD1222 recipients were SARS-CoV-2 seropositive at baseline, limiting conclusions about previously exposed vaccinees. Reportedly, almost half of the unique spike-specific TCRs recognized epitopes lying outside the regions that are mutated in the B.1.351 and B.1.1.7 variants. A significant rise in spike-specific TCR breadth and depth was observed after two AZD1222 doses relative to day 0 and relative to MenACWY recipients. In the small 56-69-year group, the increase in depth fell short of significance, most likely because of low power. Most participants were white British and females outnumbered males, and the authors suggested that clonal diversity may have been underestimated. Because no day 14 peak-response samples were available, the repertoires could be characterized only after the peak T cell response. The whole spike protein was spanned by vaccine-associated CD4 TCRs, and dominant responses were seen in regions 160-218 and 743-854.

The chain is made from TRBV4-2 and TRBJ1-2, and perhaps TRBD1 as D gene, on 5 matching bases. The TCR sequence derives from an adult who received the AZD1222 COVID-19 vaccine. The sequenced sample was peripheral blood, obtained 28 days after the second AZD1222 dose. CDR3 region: CASSQEGLGGYTF. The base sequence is TGTGCCAGCAGCCAAGAGGGACTCGGTGGCTACACCTTC.